This T cell receptor (beta chain) came from a study of glioma-infiltrating T cells after dendritic cell vaccination. The overall study: Dendritic cells derived from monocytes and pulsed with autologous tumor lysate formed the vaccine. Study findings and constraints: No direct clonality-survival link was found; a diverse polyclonal response may matter.

The PCR used 60 V beta and 13 J beta primers. Only in-frame clones appear in the TCRdb table, and some are missing; sequencing was by immunoSEQ multiplex PCR. The sample shows roughly 56,000 clones, 85% of them seen only once. This clone is a singleton in its sample. Antigen specificity is unknown. Indicated time point: after dendritic cell vaccination, including at tumor progression/relapse. The CDR3 covers 13 residues. Between the trimmed V and J ends, which lost 3 bases and 6 bases, there was a span of 11 bases. Germline values: CDR1 SGHAT, CDR2 FQNNGV. The starting material was blood, obtained after dendritic cell vaccination. The sequence was obtained from a human donor with glioblastoma. V usage is TRBV11-2 and J usage is TRBJ1-1; the D gene is possibly TRBD1 (6 bases). In nucleotides, the CDR3 is TGTGCCAGCAGCTTTCGTGGGGGCGCTGAAGCTTTCTTT. It is translated as CASSFRGGAEAFF.